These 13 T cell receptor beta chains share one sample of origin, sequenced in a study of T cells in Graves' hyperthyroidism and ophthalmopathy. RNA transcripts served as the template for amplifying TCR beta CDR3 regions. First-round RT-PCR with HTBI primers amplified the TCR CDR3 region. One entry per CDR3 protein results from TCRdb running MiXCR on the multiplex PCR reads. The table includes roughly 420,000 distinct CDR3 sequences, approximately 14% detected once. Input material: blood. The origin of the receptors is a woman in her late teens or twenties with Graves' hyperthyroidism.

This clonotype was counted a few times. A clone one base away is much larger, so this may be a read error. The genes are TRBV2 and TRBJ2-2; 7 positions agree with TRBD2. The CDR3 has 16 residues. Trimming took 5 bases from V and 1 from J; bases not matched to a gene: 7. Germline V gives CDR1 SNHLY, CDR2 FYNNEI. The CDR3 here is CASSKSGIVNTGELFF. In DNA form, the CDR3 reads TGTGCCAGCAGTAAAAGCGGGATTGTGAACACCGGGGAGCTGTTTTTT.

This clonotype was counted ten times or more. The CDR3 nucleotides are TGTGCCAGCAGTTTGCGTAGACTAGCGAAGTACGAGCAGTACTTC. Protein: CASSLRRLAKYEQYF. This rearrangement joins TRBV12-3 or TRBV12-4 to TRBJ2-7, with TRBD2 identical over 8 bases. There are 15 residues in the CDR3. V dropped 3 bases and J dropped 4; count of bases not matched to a gene: 8.

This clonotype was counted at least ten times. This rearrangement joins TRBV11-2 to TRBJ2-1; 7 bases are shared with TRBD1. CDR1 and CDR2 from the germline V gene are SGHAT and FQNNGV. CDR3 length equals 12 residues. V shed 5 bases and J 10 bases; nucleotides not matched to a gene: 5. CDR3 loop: CASSRQGIEQFF. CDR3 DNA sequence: TGTGCCAGCAGCAGACAGGGAATCGAGCAGTTCTTC.

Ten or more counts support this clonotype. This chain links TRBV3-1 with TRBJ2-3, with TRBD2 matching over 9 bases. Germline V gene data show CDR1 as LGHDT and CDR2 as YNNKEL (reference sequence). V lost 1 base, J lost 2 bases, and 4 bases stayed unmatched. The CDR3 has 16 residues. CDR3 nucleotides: TGTGCCAGCAGCCAAGTAGCGGGGGTTAACACAGATACGCAGTATTTT. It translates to CASSQVAGVNTDTQYF.

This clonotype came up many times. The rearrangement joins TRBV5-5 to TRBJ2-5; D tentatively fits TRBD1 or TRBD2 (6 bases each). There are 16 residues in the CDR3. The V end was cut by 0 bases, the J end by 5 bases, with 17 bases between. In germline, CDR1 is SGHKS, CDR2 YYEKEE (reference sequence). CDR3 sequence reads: CASSLGDFRRGETQYF. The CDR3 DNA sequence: TGTGCCAGCAGCTTGGGGGACTTCCGGAGGGGGGAGACCCAGTACTTC.

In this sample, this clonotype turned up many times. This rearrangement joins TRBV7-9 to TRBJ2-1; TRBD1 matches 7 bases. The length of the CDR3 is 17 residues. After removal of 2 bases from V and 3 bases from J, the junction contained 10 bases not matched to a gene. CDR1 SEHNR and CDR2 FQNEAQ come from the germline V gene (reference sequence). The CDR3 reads CASSLRGGDSLYNEQFF. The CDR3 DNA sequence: TGTGCCAGCAGCTTAAGGGGTGGGGACAGCCTCTACAATGAGCAGTTCTTC.

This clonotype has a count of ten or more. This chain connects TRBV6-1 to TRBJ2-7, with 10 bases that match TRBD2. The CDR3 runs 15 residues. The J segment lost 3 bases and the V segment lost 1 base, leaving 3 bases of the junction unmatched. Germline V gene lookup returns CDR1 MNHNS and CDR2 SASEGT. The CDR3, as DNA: TGTGCCAGCAGTGAAGAGGTAGCGGGGGGCTACGAGCAGTACTTC. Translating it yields CASSEEVAGGYEQYF.

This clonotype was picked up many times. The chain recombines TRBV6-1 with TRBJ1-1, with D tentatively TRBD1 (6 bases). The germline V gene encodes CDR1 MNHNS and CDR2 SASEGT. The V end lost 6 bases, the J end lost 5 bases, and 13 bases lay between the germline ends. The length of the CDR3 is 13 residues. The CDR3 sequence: CASSLGGLTEAFF. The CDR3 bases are TGTGCCAGCAGCCTGGGGGGGCTGACTGAAGCTTTCTTT.

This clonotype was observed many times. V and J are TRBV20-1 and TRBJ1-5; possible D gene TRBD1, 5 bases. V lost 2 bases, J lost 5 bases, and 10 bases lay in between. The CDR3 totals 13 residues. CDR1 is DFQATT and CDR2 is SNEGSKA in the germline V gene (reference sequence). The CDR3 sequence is CSARRRDDQPQHF. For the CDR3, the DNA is TGCAGTGCTAGAAGGCGGGACGATCAGCCCCAGCATTTT.

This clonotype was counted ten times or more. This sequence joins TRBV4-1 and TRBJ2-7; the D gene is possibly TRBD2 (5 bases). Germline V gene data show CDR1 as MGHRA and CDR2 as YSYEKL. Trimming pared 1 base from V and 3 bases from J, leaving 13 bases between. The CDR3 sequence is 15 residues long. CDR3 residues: CASSQAPDYGYEQYF. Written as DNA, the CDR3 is TGCGCCAGCAGCCAAGCTCCTGACTACGGCTACGAGCAGTACTTC.

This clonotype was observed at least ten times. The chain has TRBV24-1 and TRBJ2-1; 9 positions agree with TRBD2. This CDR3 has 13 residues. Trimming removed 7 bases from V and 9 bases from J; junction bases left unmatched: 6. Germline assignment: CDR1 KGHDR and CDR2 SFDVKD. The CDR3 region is CATRGGRGGEQFF. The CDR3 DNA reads TGTGCCACCAGGGGCGGGAGGGGAGGTGAGCAGTTCTTC.

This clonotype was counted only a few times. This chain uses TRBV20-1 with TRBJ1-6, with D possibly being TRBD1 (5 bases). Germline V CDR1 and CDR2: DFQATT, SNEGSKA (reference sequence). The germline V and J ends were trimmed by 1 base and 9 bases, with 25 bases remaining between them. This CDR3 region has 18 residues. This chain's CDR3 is CSARGEAVGAGWISPLHF. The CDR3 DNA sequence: TGCAGTGCTAGAGGAGAGGCAGTAGGGGCAGGGTGGATTTCACCCCTCCACTTT.

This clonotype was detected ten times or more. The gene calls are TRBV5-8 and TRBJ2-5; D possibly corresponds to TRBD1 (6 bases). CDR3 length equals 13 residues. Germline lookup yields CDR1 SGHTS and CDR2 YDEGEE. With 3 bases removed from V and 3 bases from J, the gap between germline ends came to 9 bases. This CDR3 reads CASSWGHEETQYF. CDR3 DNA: TGTGCCAGCAGCTGGGGACACGAAGAGACCCAGTACTTC.